The T cell receptor beta chain described here comes from a study of blood T cells in healthy people across ages. Findings and limits, study-wide: The unsorted PBMCs prevented any conclusive comparison of naive versus antigen-experienced cells. The authors considered diversity estimates from one million T cells to be underestimates.

The second PCR ran roughly 6 to 11 cycles with a sample-barcoded 5' primer and J-beta primers. TCRdb re-called the 5' RACE reads through MiXCR, storing one row per CDR3 protein. The table has 700,000 to 850,000 distinct CDR3 sequences, roughly 53% seen once; the top ten hold about 38%. Notes on this clonotype: Antigen unknown.

CDR1 SNHLY and CDR2 FYNNEI come from the germline V gene. The CDR3 length is 13 residues. V shed 5 bases and J 11 bases; nucleotides not matched to a gene: 10. The clonotype was recovered from a man at least 80 years old in good health. The sample consisted of blood. The chain joins TRBV2 to TRBJ1-1; 8 bases line up with TRBD1. In nucleotides, the CDR3 is TGTGCCAGCAGTAAAACGGGACAGGTTACGGCTTTCTTT. Encoded protein: CASSKTGQVTAFF. The full variable domain, completed using reference TRBV2 and TRBJ1-1, is EPEVTQTPSHQVTQMGQEVILRCVPISNHLYFYWYRQILGQKVEFLVSFYNNEISEKSEIFDDQFSVERPDGSNFTLKIRSTKLEDSAMYFCASSKTGQVTAFFGQGTRLTVV.